The 32 T cell receptor beta chains below all came from one sample that was sequenced in a study of PD-L1 blockade in urothelial cancer. Time point here: peripheral blood 6 weeks after treatment start. Profiling relied on immunoSEQ multiplex PCR, and the TCRdb table lists in-frame clones only, not all of them. This sample yields 25,000 to 35,000 clones, of which 79% are seen a single time; about 3% belongs to the top ten. This sample comprised PBMCs, obtained around atezolizumab (anti-PD-L1) treatment. The source is a man in his 70s with urothelial cancer.

The chain combines TRBV5-6 with TRBJ1-4, with TRBD1 matching over 8 bases. The CDR3 loop spans 16 amino acids. The germline CDR1 and CDR2 sequences are SGHDT and YYEEEE. V was pared by 4 bases and J by 8 bases, with 13 bases of the junction left unmatched. CDR3 amino acids: CASSPLGQGAKEKLFF. The CDR3 bases are TGTGCCAGCAGCCCACTGGGCCAGGGGGCGAAGGAAAAACTGTTTTTT.

J is TRBJ1-1 and V is TRBV19, with D perhaps TRBD1 (6 bases). Trimming stripped 5 bases from V and 5 bases from J, with 9 bases between. The CDR3 extends over 12 amino acids. Germline CDR1 reads LNHDA; CDR2 reads SQIVND (reference sequence). CDR3 DNA: TGTGCCAGTAGTTTCAGGGGAACTGAAGCTTTCTTT. Translating gives CASSFRGTEAFF.

In this sample, this clone turned up once. The genes are TRBV2 and TRBJ2-5, with no clear D. Germline V gives CDR1 SNHLY, CDR2 FYNNEI. The CDR3 runs 13 residues. The V gene lost 5 bases and the J gene lost 0 bases, with 7 bases spanning the gap. The CDR3 sequence is CASSLEYQETQYF. The CDR3 nucleotides read TGTGCCAGCAGTTTAGAGTACCAAGAGACCCAGTACTTC.

The J gene is TRBJ2-7, the V gene TRBV7-2; D unresolved. Germline CDR1 is SGHTA and CDR2 is FQGNSA. The CDR3 spans 13 residues. V lost 2 bases and J lost 0, with 5 bases in between. Here the CDR3 DNA reads TGTGCCAGCAGCTTAATCAGCTCCTACGAGCAGTACTTC. It is translated as CASSLISSYEQYF. Variable domain in full (rest from reference TRBV7-2 and TRBJ2-7): GAGVSQSPSNKVTEKGKDVELRCDPISGHTALYWYRQSLGQGLEFLIYFQGNSAPDKSGLPSDRFSAERTGGSVSTLTIQRTQQEDSAVYLCASSLISSYEQYFGPGTRLTVT.

The rearrangement joins TRBV4-3 to TRBJ2-7, with TRBD2 identical over 9 bases. The germline V gene encodes CDR1 LGHNA and CDR2 YSLEER. Germline trimming cut 1 base from V and 3 bases from J; bases unmatched to any gene: 7. This CDR3 is 16 amino acids long. The CDR3 region is CASSQVAAGGGYEQYF. The CDR3 nucleotides are TGCGCCAGCAGCCAAGTGGCGGCGGGAGGGGGCTACGAGCAGTACTTC.

The chain combines TRBV5-1 with TRBJ1-2, with 8 bases aligning to TRBD1. This CDR3 has 15 amino acids. Germline loops: CDR1 SGHRS, CDR2 YFSETQ. Germline trimming cut 4 bases from V and 3 bases from J; bases unmatched to any gene: 8. CDR3 sequence: CASSVYRGRDYGYTF. The CDR3 bases are TGCGCCAGCAGCGTTTACAGGGGGAGGGACTATGGCTACACCTTC.

This clone came up once. This chain uses TRBV7-2 with TRBJ2-1, with TRBD2 as a possible D gene (7 bases). The CDR3 length is 15 residues. CDR1 and CDR2 (germline): SGHTA, FQGNSA. The V and J ends lost 4 bases and 7 bases respectively, with 17 bases between them. The CDR3 DNA follows: TGTGCCAGCAGCTGGTGGGGGGGCTCGAGGAATGAGCAGTTCTTC. Encoded protein: CASSWWGGSRNEQFF.

The V gene is TRBV27, the J gene TRBJ2-2; D may be TRBD1 (6 bases). Trimming removed 8 bases from V and 4 bases from J, with 11 bases in between. Germline lookup yields CDR1 MNHEY and CDR2 SMNVEV (reference sequence). This CDR3 contains 13 residues. The CDR3 bases are TGTGCCAGCCAAACAGGGACCACCGGGGAGCTGTTTTTT. It yields the protein CASQTGTTGELFF.

The rearrangement uses TRBV11-3 and TRBJ1-1, with D unclear. CDR3 length: 14 amino acids. V lost 3 bases and J 0 bases, leaving 8 bases between the germline ends. Germline values: CDR1 SGHNT, CDR2 YENEEA. The CDR3 region has the DNA TGTGCCAGCAGCTTGGGCCAGGTGAACACTGAAGCTTTCTTT. Translating gives CASSLGQVNTEAFF.

This clone was picked up a small number of times. This chain joins TRBV7-8 and TRBJ1-4, with D uncertain. The CDR3 consists of 15 residues. V lost 1 base, J lost 2 bases, and 8 bases lay in between. The germline CDR1 and CDR2 sequences are SGHVS and FQNEAQ. CDR3 region: CASSLGTWTNEKLFF. The DNA of the CDR3 is TGTGCCAGCAGCTTAGGGACTTGGACTAATGAAAAACTGTTTTTT.

The rearrangement uses TRBV4-1 and TRBJ2-3; D perhaps matches TRBD2 (5 bases). The CDR3 consists of 13 residues. V was shortened by 4 bases and J by 4 bases, with 9 bases between the two germline ends. Germline-derived CDR1 and CDR2 are MGHRA and YSYEKL. The CDR3: CASSLRVADTQYF. CDR3 nucleotides: TGCGCCAGCAGCCTGCGGGTGGCAGATACGCAGTATTTT.

The rearrangement joins TRBV5-5 to TRBJ2-5; 9 nucleotides line up with TRBD1. Germline CDR1 and CDR2: SGHKS and YYEKEE (reference sequence). There are 15 residues in the CDR3. The junction had 8 bases not matched to a gene; V was cut back by 4 bases and J by 4 bases. Here the CDR3 DNA reads TGTGCCAGCAGCGCAAAGGGACAGGGAGGAGAGACCCAGTACTTC. This translates into CASSAKGQGGETQYF.

The V call is TRBV27, the J call TRBJ1-1; weak D call: TRBD1 (5 bases). The V gene's germline CDR1 is MNHEY and CDR2 SMNVEV (reference sequence). The CDR3 length is 16 residues. Trimming shortened V by 7 bases and J by 1 base, and 19 bases separated the two germline ends. The CDR3 reads CASTPSGAFSNTEAFF. CDR3 bases: TGTGCCAGCACCCCTTCTGGGGCCTTCTCGAACACTGAAGCTTTCTTT.

The CDR3 sequence: CASSSTVQGQPQHF. The CDR3 coding sequence is TGTGCCAGCAGCTCGACGGTGCAGGGGCAGCCCCAGCATTTT. The V and J genes are TRBV7-2 and TRBJ1-5; D possibly corresponds to TRBD1 (6 bases). V was trimmed by 4 bases and J by 7 bases, leaving 14 bases between them. This CDR3 has 14 residues. CDR1 and CDR2 from the germline V gene are SGHTA and FQGNSA.

The chain uses TRBV5-6 and TRBJ2-7, with TRBD1 matching over 7 bases. CDR1 and CDR2 (germline): SGHDT, YYEEEE. Trimming took 4 bases from V and 0 from J; bases not matched to a gene: 7. The CDR3 runs 15 residues. The CDR3 is CASSLPGQPSYEQYF. The DNA for the CDR3 is TGTGCCAGCAGCCTCCCGGGACAGCCCTCCTACGAGCAGTACTTC.

This chain joins TRBV5-4 and TRBJ1-2, with D perhaps TRBD1 (6 bases). Per germline, CDR1 SGHNT and CDR2 YYREEE (reference sequence). The CDR3 loop spans 14 amino acids. The V end was cut by 4 bases, the J end by 0 bases, with 10 bases between. The CDR3 is CASSAGTTNYGYTF. The CDR3 DNA sequence: TGTGCCAGCAGCGCAGGGACAACTAACTATGGCTACACCTTC. The full variable domain, in which reference TRBV5-4 and TRBJ1-2 provide the parts outside the CDR3, is ETGVTQSPTHLIKTRGQQVTLRCSSQSGHNTVSWYQQALGQGPQFIFQYYREEENGRGNFPPRFSGLQFPNYSSELNVNALELDDSALYLCASSAGTTNYGYTFGSGTRLTVV.

This clone is a singleton in its sample. This rearrangement joins TRBV7-2 to TRBJ1-1; 10 positions agree with TRBD1. The J segment lost 5 bases and the V segment lost 4 bases, leaving 7 bases of the junction unmatched. CDR3 size: 15 residues. CDR1 and CDR2 (germline): SGHTA, FQGNSA. The CDR3 DNA sequence: TGTGCCAGCAGCTCAAGTCGGACAGGGGGGACTGAAGCTTTCTTT. The encoded protein is CASSSSRTGGTEAFF.

The V and J genes are TRBV21-1 and TRBJ2-2; the D call in the table, TRBD2, was not verified against the DNA. TRBV21-1 is a pseudogene locus. This CDR3 is built from 18 residues. CDR3 region: CASSGGGAGRTNTGELFF. Here the CDR3 DNA reads TGTGCCAGCAGCGGGGGAGGCGCGGGACGGACGAACACCGGGGAGCTGTTTTTT.

The chain links TRBV5-4 to TRBJ2-1, with TRBD2 as a possible D gene (7 bases). Germline V gives CDR1 SGHNT, CDR2 YYREEE (reference sequence). The length of the CDR3 is 14 residues. Trimming shortened V by 9 bases and J by 4 bases, and 17 bases separated the two germline ends. In DNA form, the CDR3 reads TGTGCCACTACGTGGGGAGGGGGTTACAATGAGCAGTTCTTC. Its translation: CATTWGGGYNEQFF.

CDR3 in amino acids: CASSGLRGHNEQFF. Here the CDR3 DNA reads TGTGCCAGCAGCGGACTAAGGGGGCACAATGAGCAGTTCTTC. The chain couples TRBV2 to TRBJ2-1, with D possibly being TRBD1 (7 bases). Germline V lookup: CDR1 SNHLY, CDR2 FYNNEI. Between the trimmed V and J ends, which lost 6 bases and 5 bases, there was a span of 14 bases. The CDR3 is 14 amino acids.

This clone has only a few counts. The chain couples TRBV7-9 to TRBJ2-5; D perhaps matches TRBD1 (5 bases). The ends were cut back, 3 bases at V and 4 bases at J, with 9 bases in the middle. CDR3 length: 13 amino acids. Germline values: CDR1 SEHNR, CDR2 FQNEAQ (reference sequence). CDR3 loop: CASSFRGAETQYF. The CDR3 nucleotides are TGTGCCAGCAGCTTTAGGGGTGCAGAGACCCAGTACTTC. The full variable domain, rest sourced from reference TRBV7-9 and TRBJ2-5, is DTGVSQNPRHKITKRGQNVTFRCDPISEHNRLYWYRQTLGQGPEFLTYFQNEAQLEKSRLLSDRFSAERPKGSFSTLEIQRTEQGDSAMYLCASSFRGAETQYFGPGTRLLVL.

The chain joins TRBV9 to TRBJ2-7, with D possibly TRBD1 on 5 matching bases. CDR1 SGDLS and CDR2 YYNGEE come from the germline V gene. V lost 6 bases, J lost 2 bases, and 15 bases lay in between. The CDR3 covers 14 residues. This CDR3 reads CASTGQPWTYEQYF. Written as DNA, the CDR3 is TGTGCCAGCACAGGGCAACCTTGGACCTACGAGCAGTACTTC.

V and J are TRBV11-3 and TRBJ2-7; tentatively, D is TRBD2 (6 bases). The ends were cut back, 5 bases at V and 2 bases at J, with 16 bases in the middle. From germline, CDR1 is SGHNT and CDR2 YENEEA. The CDR3 spans 15 residues. The CDR3 nucleotides read TGTGCCAGCAGCACGACGGGAGAGAGCACCTACGAGCAGTACTTC. Translated: CASSTTGESTYEQYF.

V is TRBV27 and J is TRBJ2-1, with 7 bases identical to TRBD2. The CDR3 is 15 residues long. Trimming took 7 bases from V and 4 from J; bases not matched to a gene: 10. CDR1 MNHEY and CDR2 SMNVEV come from the germline V gene (reference sequence). The CDR3 region is CASTPRWGGYNEQFF. As DNA, the CDR3 is TGTGCCAGCACCCCAAGGTGGGGGGGGTACAATGAGCAGTTCTTC.

V is TRBV7-6 and J is TRBJ2-6, with D possibly TRBD1 on 5 matching bases. CDR3 length equals 14 residues. The germline CDR1 and CDR2 sequences are SGHVS and FNYEAQ. The germline V and J ends were trimmed by 3 bases and 4 bases, with 7 bases remaining between them. The CDR3: CASSLGLGANVLTF. CDR3 bases: TGTGCCAGCAGCTTGGGGCTAGGGGCCAACGTCCTGACTTTC.

The J gene is TRBJ2-5, the V gene TRBV28, with 7 bases lining up with TRBD2. After removal of 5 bases from V and 9 bases from J, the junction contained 3 bases not matched to a gene. This CDR3 has 11 residues. The germline CDR1 and CDR2 sequences are MDHEN and SYDVKM. In nucleotides, the CDR3 is TGTGCCAGCAGTAAGACTAGCCCCCAGTACTTC. Its translation is CASSKTSPQYF.

This clone was detected only a few times. CDR3 coding DNA: TGCAGCGTTGATGGGACGCTGGACAGGCAGTTCTTC. It encodes CSVDGTLDRQFF. The chain links TRBV29-1 to TRBJ2-1, with D tentatively TRBD1 (6 bases). Between the trimmed V and J ends, which lost 3 bases and 12 bases, there was a span of 15 bases. Per the germline V gene, CDR1 is SQVTM and CDR2 is ANQGSEA. This CDR3 region has 12 residues.

The chain links TRBV28 to TRBJ2-3; 10 nucleotides align to TRBD2. V trimming: 3 bases; J trimming: 5 bases; junction bases outside the gene matches: 11. Per germline, CDR1 MDHEN and CDR2 SYDVKM. This CDR3 has 17 residues. CDR3 bases: TGTGCCAGCAGTTTTTTAGTACTAGCGGGGTCAGGAGATACGCAGTATTTT. Amino acid sequence: CASSFLVLAGSGDTQYF.

The gene calls are TRBV4-3 and TRBJ2-3, with TRBD2 matching 8 bases. Germline V gene sequence: CDR1 LGHNA, CDR2 YSLEER. V was clipped by 0 bases and J by 5 bases; unmatched bases: 7. This CDR3 region has 16 residues. CDR3 in amino acids: CASSQERQRGLDTQYF. CDR3 nucleotides: TGCGCCAGCAGCCAAGAGAGACAGCGGGGGCTAGATACGCAGTATTTT.

This clone was recorded only once. The chain employs TRBV7-2 and TRBJ2-3; D possibly corresponds to TRBD2 (6 bases). The CDR3 is 15 amino acids. V was pared by 0 bases and J by 5 bases, with 12 bases between. CDR1 SGHTA and CDR2 FQGNSA come from the germline V gene. The CDR3 reads CASSLASGLKDTQYF. CDR3 bases: TGTGCCAGCAGCTTAGCCTCGGGACTGAAAGATACGCAGTATTTT.

The genes are TRBV7-8 and TRBJ2-1; TRBD2 might be the D (7 bases). The CDR3 covers 16 residues. Germline CDR1 reads SGHVS; CDR2 reads FQNEAQ. V lost 2 bases and J 5 bases, leaving 16 bases between the germline ends. The CDR3 sequence is CASSLPGAGGHNEQFF. The CDR3, as DNA: TGTGCCAGCAGCTTACCAGGGGCCGGGGGGCACAATGAGCAGTTCTTC.

The chain couples TRBV12-5 to TRBJ1-1, with 8 bases matching TRBD1. Germline trimming cut 2 bases from V and 4 bases from J; bases unmatched to any gene: 6. The germline V gene encodes CDR1 LGHNT and CDR2 FRNRAP. This CDR3 comprises 15 residues. In DNA form, the CDR3 reads TGTGCTAGTGGTTTGAACACTGGACAGGGCACTGAAGCTTTCTTT. Residues: CASGLNTGQGTEAFF.